This T cell receptor beta chain is drawn from a study of T cell responses to AZD1222 COVID-19 vaccine. TCRdb's copy holds only in-frame clones and misses some; the assay was immunoSEQ multiplex PCR. Here the sample spans about 180,000 clones, about 86% being singletons. General study results and limits: The study reported that nearly half of spike-specific TCRs target unmutated variant regions. Mapped onto spike, vaccine-associated CD4 TCRs spanned it and were dominant at 160-218 and 743-854.

With regard to this clone: Its antigen is still unknown.

The source material was peripheral blood, sampled on day 0 of AZD1222 vaccination. The origin of this receptor is an adult in good health.

Here the CDR3 DNA reads TGTGCCAGCAGCTTGGTTAGCGGGGGGAAATCCACCGGGGAGCTGTTTTTT. Encoded protein: CASSLVSGGKSTGELFF. The rearrangement links TRBV5-4 to TRBJ2-2, with 10 bases aligning to TRBD2. CDR1 is SGHNT and CDR2 is YYREEE in the germline V gene (reference sequence). Trimming at V came to 0 bases and at J to 4 bases, leaving 6 bases not matched to a gene. The CDR3 has 17 residues.